These T cell receptor beta chains were read from a single sample in a study of identical twins. TCRdb reanalysed the 5' RACE reads using MiXCR and keeps one entry per CDR3 protein. The repertoire holds around 530,000 distinct CDR3 sequences, with around 15% as singletons. These data were likewise used in another study, on yellow fever vaccine responses in identical twins.

Sequencing input: CD4+ T cells sorted from blood. These receptors originate from a woman younger than 35 in good health. Both conserved end residues are part of each CDR3. A D gene is named only where the DNA matches it firmly. Clone size is not always given. Where it is, it says once, few, many or a class for expanded clones.

cdr3_length d_call j_call clone_size v_call cdr3_nt cdr3_aa
15 NA TRBJ2-1 NA TRBV24-1 TGTGCCACCAGCCGGAACTCGGCAGGGGACAATGAGCAGTTCTTC CATSRNSAGDNEQFF
13 TRBD1 TRBJ1-1 many TRBV6-6 TGTGCCAGCAGTCCGACAGGGGACACTGAAGCTTTCTTT CASSPTGDTEAFF
17 TRBD1 TRBJ2-2 few TRBV18 TGTGCCAGCTCACCAGGGACAGGGGCTTCGCGGACCGGGGAGCTGTTTTTT CASSPGTGASRTGELFF
13 TRBD1 TRBJ2-5 NA TRBV20-1 TGCAGTGCTAGAGAGACAGGGCTGGAGACCCAGTACTTC CSARETGLETQYF
12 NA TRBJ2-2 few TRBV20-1 TGCAGTGCGTTTTCAGTCGGCGGGGAGCTGTTTTTT CSAFSVGGELFF
15 TRBD2 TRBJ2-1 few TRBV4-1 TGCGCCAGCAGCCAAGATCCGGGGGGGCTTAATGAGCAGTTCTTC CASSQDPGGLNEQFF
13 NA TRBJ2-3 few TRBV11-2 TGTGCCAGCAGCTTAGAGATGCCACACCCGCAGTATTTT CASSLEMPHPQYF
14 TRBD1 TRBJ2-5 few TRBV7-2 TGTGCCAGCAGCTATGACAGGGCCCTAGGGACCCAGTACTTC CASSYDRALGTQYF
15 TRBD2 TRBJ2-3 NA TRBV20-1 TGCAGTGCTAGCGGGACTAGCGGGAGGGCCTATACGCAGTATTTT CSASGTSGRAYTQYF
13 NA TRBJ2-5 NA TRBV7-6 TGTGCCAGCAGCTTACGGTCTGGCGAGACCCAGTACTTC CASSLRSGETQYF
14 NA TRBJ2-3 few TRBV3-1 TGTGCCAGCAGCACTGGGGTCCTCACAGATACGCAGTATTTT CASSTGVLTDTQYF
12 NA TRBJ2-1 few TRBV24-1 TGTGCCACCAGTGATTTGCAGGGTTCCCGGTTCTTC CATSDLQGSRFF
18 TRBD2 TRBJ2-1 NA TRBV20-1 TGCTGTGCTTACTCATTACTAGCGGGAGGGCCGTATACCCATGAGCAGTTCTTC CCAYSLLAGGPYTHEQFF
14 TRBD2 TRBJ2-1 few TRBV20-1 TGCAGTGCTAGAGAGGAACTAGCGGGAGGGGGGCAGTTCTTC CSAREELAGGGQFF
15 TRBD1 TRBJ2-2 NA TRBV20-1 TGCAGTGCTCCCCCCGGGACAGGGACCACCGGGGAGCTGTTTTTT CSAPPGTGTTGELFF
14 NA TRBJ2-3 NA TRBV6-2/TRBV6-3 TGTGCCAGCAGTTACTCGAGTCGCCGGGATACGCAGTATTTT CASSYSSRRDTQYF
16 NA TRBJ2-1 NA TRBV28 TGTGCCAGCAGTTTAGTGCGATTGAGCTCCTACAATGAGCAGTTCTTC CASSLVRLSSYNEQFF
16 TRBD2 TRBJ2-1 few TRBV20-1 TGCAGTGCTACCCGTTTAGGCGGGAGTTTCTTTAATGAGCAGTTCTTC CSATRLGGSFFNEQFF
14 NA TRBJ1-4 many TRBV5-1 TGCGCCAGCAGTTTGAACAGGCCTAATGAAAAACTGTTTTTT CASSLNRPNEKLFF
13 TRBD2 TRBJ2-1 few TRBV10-3 TGTGCCATCAATAGCGGGGGGGCGAATGAGCAGTTCTTC CAINSGGANEQFF
13 NA TRBJ1-5 few TRBV6-6 TGTGCCAGCAGTTATGAGGGGCGTCAGCCCCAGCATTTT CASSYEGRQPQHF
16 TRBD2 TRBJ2-7 many TRBV13 TGTGCCAGCTCCCAAAGCGGGGGTCTCGGAGGTGGCGAGCAGTACTTC CASSQSGGLGGGEQYF
13 TRBD2 TRBJ2-2 few TRBV10-2 TGCGCCAGCAGGCGCGGGAGCACCGGGGAGCTGTTTTTT CASRRGSTGELFF
16 TRBD2 TRBJ2-3 NA TRBV11-3 TGTGCCAGCAGCTTAGGTGGCGGGGGAAACACAGATACGCAGTATTTT CASSLGGGGNTDTQYF
14 TRBD1 TRBJ2-5 NA TRBV19 TGTGCCAGTAGAAGACAGGGAGAGGGGGAGACCCAGTACTTC CASRRQGEGETQYF
14 NA TRBJ2-1 few TRBV29-1 TGCAGCGTTGAGCGGGACAAGAGCTACAATGAGCAGTTCTTC CSVERDKSYNEQFF
14 NA TRBJ2-3 NA TRBV2 TGTGCCAGCAAGGGGTGGCGGCCAGCGGATACGCAGTATTTT CASKGWRPADTQYF
16 NA TRBJ2-5 NA TRBV19 TGTGCCAGTAGTATAGGGGTCGGGGGACAGCAAGAGACCCAGTACTTC CASSIGVGGQQETQYF
14 NA TRBJ2-3 few TRBV3-1 TGTGCCAGCAGCCCGTGGCTTAGCACAGATACGCAGTATTTT CASSPWLSTDTQYF
18 NA TRBJ1-5 NA TRBV2 TGTACCAGCAGTTTACTCCGGGGGCTATTTGGAAGCAATCAGCCCCAGCATTTT CTSSLLRGLFGSNQPQHF
13 NA TRBJ2-1 many TRBV12-3/TRBV12-4 TGTGCCAGCACCCCTTCAGGGTACAATGAGCAGTTCTTC CASTPSGYNEQFF
18 TRBD1 TRBJ2-3 NA TRBV19 TGTGCCAGTAGTCGCCGGACAGGGGGACTTACTAGCACAGATACGCAGTATTTT CASSRRTGGLTSTDTQYF
14 NA TRBJ2-5 NA TRBV28 TGTGCCAGCAGTTTGGCAGGGAACTTGCAGACCCAGTACTTC CASSLAGNLQTQYF
16 NA TRBJ2-1 NA TRBV29-1 TGCAGCGTTGATGGCTCAGGACACAGCTCCTACAATGAGCAGTTCTTC CSVDGSGHSSYNEQFF
12 NA TRBJ2-5 NA TRBV7-8 TGTGCCAGCAGCGTGAGTTTAGAGACCCAGTACTTC CASSVSLETQYF
14 TRBD1 TRBJ1-1 many TRBV6-1 TGTGCCAGCAGATTTGGGACAGCGAACACTGAAGCTTTCTTT CASRFGTANTEAFF
10 NA TRBJ2-1 few TRBV20-1 TGCAGTGCTGCATACAATGAGCAGTTCTTC CSAAYNEQFF
15 NA TRBJ2-1 NA TRBV16 TGTGCCAGCAGCCCGCCTAGCTTCCCCAACAATGAGCAGTTCTTC CASSPPSFPNNEQFF
14 NA TRBJ2-3 few TRBV28 TGTGCCAGCAGTTTATATGGCCGCACAGATACGCAGTATTTT CASSLYGRTDTQYF
15 TRBD2 TRBJ2-1 NA TRBV9 TGTGCCAGCAGCACGACTAGCGGGGGGGGGTATGAGCAGTTCTTC CASSTTSGGGYEQFF
14 NA TRBJ1-4 few TRBV10-3 TGTGCCATCAGTGACGACCGAGACAGGGAAAAACTGTTTTTT CAISDDRDREKLFF
18 NA TRBJ2-5 NA TRBV28 TGTGCCAGCAGCTTTATGGGGAGGGGGGACCGGTCCGATCAGACCCAGTACTTC CASSFMGRGDRSDQTQYF
15 TRBD1 TRBJ1-2 few TRBV12-3/TRBV12-4 TGTGCCAGCAGCCTTGGACAGGGGGAGAACTATGGCTACACCTTC CASSLGQGENYGYTF
16 NA TRBJ2-2 few TRBV5-1 TGCGCCAGCAAGATGGGACCCTTCGCGAACACCGGGGAGCTGTTTTTT CASKMGPFANTGELFF
14 NA TRBJ2-1 few TRBV5-1 TGCGCCAGCAGCTGGGGACAAACCTACAATGAGCAGTTCTTC CASSWGQTYNEQFF
12 NA TRBJ1-3 few TRBV7-2 TGTGCCAGCAGCTTATATATGGACACCATATATTTT CASSLYMDTIYF
15 TRBD2 TRBJ2-1 NA TRBV7-3 TGTGCCAGCAGCCAAGCGGGAGTTAAGCGCAATGAGCAGTTCTTC CASSQAGVKRNEQFF
15 NA TRBJ2-5 few TRBV12-3/TRBV12-4 TGTGCCAGCAGTTTAGTTTCCGGATCGGGCGGGACCCAGTACTTC CASSLVSGSGGTQYF
14 NA TRBJ2-7 few TRBV2 TGTGCCAGCAGTGATGGGCAGATGTCCTACGAGCAGTACTTC CASSDGQMSYEQYF